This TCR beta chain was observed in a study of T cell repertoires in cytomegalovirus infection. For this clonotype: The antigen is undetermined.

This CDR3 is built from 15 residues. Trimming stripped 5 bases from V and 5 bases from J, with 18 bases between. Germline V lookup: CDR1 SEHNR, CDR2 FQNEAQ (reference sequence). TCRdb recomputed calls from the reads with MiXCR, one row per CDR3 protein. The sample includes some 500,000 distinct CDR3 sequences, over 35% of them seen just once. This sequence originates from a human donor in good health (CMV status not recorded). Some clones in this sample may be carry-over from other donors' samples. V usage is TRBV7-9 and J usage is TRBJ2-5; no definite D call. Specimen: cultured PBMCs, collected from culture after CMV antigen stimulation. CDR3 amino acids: CASSPNGPGGETQYF. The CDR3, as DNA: TGTGCCAGCAGCCCGAACGGACCCGGTGGGGAGACCCAGTACTTC.